One sample yielded the 27 T cell receptor beta chains listed below, sequenced in a study of radiation and T cells in renal cell carcinoma. The treatment: treatment-naive control, cytoreductive nephrectomy. Generated by immunoSEQ multiplex PCR, the TCRdb table keeps only in-frame clones and is missing some. This table has approximately 14,000 clones, 57% appearing once. Sample: tumor tissue, taken from a patient whose treatment was nephrectomy without radiotherapy. All receptors come from a man aged 45 to 65 with renal cell carcinoma.

This clone was counted between two and nine times. V gene TRBV4-1 combines with J gene TRBJ1-1; unclear D gene. Trimming took off 0 bases at V and 9 bases at J, with 14 bases between the two ends. The germline gives CDR1 MGHRA, CDR2 YSYEKL. The CDR3 totals 14 residues. The CDR3 DNA reads as TGCGCCAGCAGCCAAGAAAGGAAAGAGGTACAAGCTTTCTTT. This gives the protein CASSQERKEVQAFF.

The chain has TRBV5-8 and TRBJ2-6; 7 bases are a match to TRBD1. Trimming removed 4 bases from V and 2 bases from J; junction bases left unmatched: 3. Germline CDR1 SGHTS, CDR2 YDEGEE. The CDR3 consists of 15 residues. The CDR3 DNA is TGTGCCAGCAGCCGAGACAGGGCTGGGGCCAACGTCCTGACTTTC. Encoded protein: CASSRDRAGANVLTF.

In this sample, this clone turned up once. V is TRBV5-6 and J is TRBJ2-1; TRBD1 or TRBD2 may be the D gene (6 bases each). Trimming pared 3 bases from V and 0 bases from J, leaving 22 bases between. The CDR3 is 19 residues long. The germline CDR1 and CDR2 sequences are SGHDT and YYEEEE. The CDR3 nucleotides read TGTGCCAGCAGCTACACAATGCAAAGGGGGGCCAGCTCCTACAATGAGCAGTTCTTC. Translating it yields CASSYTMQRGASSYNEQFF.

The rearrangement links TRBV15 to TRBJ1-2, with TRBD1 matching 8 bases. The CDR3 length is 14 residues. Looked up from germline, CDR1 is LNHNV and CDR2 is YYDKDF (reference sequence). The junction had 2 bases not matched to a gene; V was cut back by 3 bases and J by 2 bases. CDR3 residues: CATSRDRANYGYTF. As DNA, the CDR3 is TGTGCCACCAGCAGGGACAGGGCCAACTATGGCTACACCTTC.

The chain is built from TRBV6-5 and TRBJ2-4; 7 nucleotides agree with TRBD1. CDR1 and CDR2 from the germline V gene are MNHEY and SVGAGI. The CDR3 is made up of 15 amino acids. V shed 7 bases, J shed 3 bases, and the junction held 9 bases outside the gene matches. The CDR3 loop is CASTSQGSGKNIQYF. The CDR3 DNA is TGTGCCAGCACCTCACAGGGGTCAGGCAAAAACATTCAGTACTTC.

This clone was recorded a few times. The chain has TRBV19 and TRBJ1-6; no reliable D call. V was shortened by 8 bases and J by 6 bases, with 8 bases between the two germline ends. From germline, CDR1 is LNHDA and CDR2 SQIVND (reference sequence). This CDR3 has 12 residues. CDR3 in amino acids: CASSLSNSPLHF. In nucleotides, the CDR3 is TGTGCCAGTTCCCTCAGTAATTCACCCCTCCACTTT.

CDR3: CASSSGGLMETQYF. The CDR3 bases are TGTGCCAGCAGCTCGGGAGGGTTGATGGAGACCCAGTACTTC. The chain has TRBV7-9 and TRBJ2-5, with 8 bases matching TRBD2. CDR1 SEHNR and CDR2 FQNEAQ come from the germline V gene (reference sequence). The CDR3 contains 14 residues. V lost 4 bases and J lost 5; bases outside the gene matches: 6. Full variable domain (remainder filled in from reference TRBV7-9 and TRBJ2-5): DTGVSQNPRHKITKRGQNVTFRCDPISEHNRLYWYRQTLGQGPEFLTYFQNEAQLEKSRLLSDRFSAERPKGSFSTLEIQRTEQGDSAMYLCASSSGGLMETQYFGPGTRLLVL.

As to this clone: The sample contains more than one DNA sequence encoding this CDR3. V and J are TRBV19 and TRBJ2-3, with D uncertain. This CDR3 region has 14 residues. Trimming took off 0 bases at V and 0 bases at J, with 4 bases between the two ends. Germline V lookup: CDR1 LNHDA, CDR2 SQIVND (reference sequence). The CDR3 reads CASSIDLSTDTQYF. The CDR3, as DNA: TGTGCCAGTAGTATAGATCTTAGCACAGATACGCAGTATTTT.

This clone turned up a few times. The chain uses TRBV4-2 and TRBJ1-2; perhaps TRBD1 as D (5 bases). V lost 2 bases, J lost 7 bases, and 17 bases lay in between. Germline V gives CDR1 LGHNA, CDR2 YNFKEQ. There are 15 residues in the CDR3. The DNA of the CDR3 is TGTGCCAGCAGCCAACCTAGGCAGGGTGGAGGTGGCTACACCTTC. Translated: CASSQPRQGGGGYTF.

This clone is labeled as medium-sized. This rearrangement joins TRBV29-1 to TRBJ2-3; TRBD2 might be the D (5 bases). CDR3 length equals 16 residues. The germline V and J ends were trimmed by 0 bases and 2 bases, with 15 bases remaining between them. Germline V lookup: CDR1 SQVTM, CDR2 ANQGSEA. Here the CDR3 reads CSVEDWSGSNTDTQYF. The DNA for the CDR3 is TGCAGCGTTGAAGATTGGTCGGGGTCTAACACAGATACGCAGTATTTT.

The V call is TRBV6-5, the J call TRBJ1-1, with D uncertain. Trimming took off 10 bases at V and 0 bases at J, with 12 bases between the two ends. Germline-derived CDR1 and CDR2 are MNHEY and SVGAGI. The CDR3 sequence is 13 residues long. The CDR3: CAIKELLNTEAFF. CDR3 sequence (DNA): TGTGCCATTAAGGAACTTTTGAACACTGAAGCTTTCTTT.

The table lists this clone with a few counts. The chain employs TRBV30 and TRBJ2-3; 11 bases map to TRBD2. The V gene's germline CDR1 is GTSNPN and CDR2 SVGIG (reference sequence). V trimming: 0 bases; J trimming: 2 bases; junction bases outside the gene matches: 7. The CDR3 is made up of 17 amino acids. The CDR3 bases are TGTGCCTGGAGTGTAGCATTAGCGGGGGGGCTCACAGATACGCAGTATTTT. Its protein is CAWSVALAGGLTDTQYF.

J is TRBJ2-7 and V is TRBV6-1; 9 bases align to TRBD2. CDR1 and CDR2 (germline): MNHNS, SASEGT. The CDR3 has 16 residues. V trimming: 1 base; J trimming: 6 bases; junction bases outside the gene matches: 10. As DNA, the CDR3 is TGTGCCAGCAGTGAAGGGAGACTAGCGGCCCTCGGCGAGCAGTACTTC. As protein: CASSEGRLAALGEQYF.

This clone is categorized as medium-sized. In nucleotides, the CDR3 is TGTGCCAGCAGCCAAGCCCCTGGGACTAGCTTAGATACGCAGTATTTT. Its translation is CASSQAPGTSLDTQYF. The genes are TRBV4-2 and TRBJ2-3; 9 nucleotides match TRBD2. The CDR3 consists of 16 residues. Germline lookup yields CDR1 LGHNA and CDR2 YNFKEQ. V lost 1 base to trimming and J lost 5 bases; unmatched junction nucleotides: 7.

The chain links TRBV7-3 to TRBJ2-7, with 8 bases matching TRBD1. Germline CDR1 reads SGHTA; CDR2 reads FQGTGA. V shed 2 bases, J shed 3 bases, and the junction held 15 bases outside the gene matches. CDR3 length equals 18 residues. The CDR3 sequence: CASSLAGQGLSVNYEQYF. The CDR3 DNA is TGTGCCAGCAGCTTAGCTGGACAGGGCTTGTCGGTTAACTACGAGCAGTACTTC.

The sample holds a few counts of this clone. The V and J genes are TRBV5-1 and TRBJ1-3; unclear D gene. With 0 bases removed from V and 4 bases from J, the gap between germline ends came to 11 bases. This CDR3 region has 15 residues. Germline CDR1 is SGHRS and CDR2 is YFSETQ. The chain's CDR3 is CASSLGAVLGNTIYF. DNA of the CDR3: TGCGCCAGCAGCTTGGGGGCAGTCCTGGGAAACACCATATATTTT.

This clone was seen only a few times. The gene calls are TRBV19 and TRBJ1-1; a weak D match, TRBD1 (5 bases). This CDR3 has 13 amino acids. Germline-derived CDR1 and CDR2 are LNHDA and SQIVND (reference sequence). V lost 6 bases, J lost 5 bases, and 13 bases lay in between. CDR3 amino acids: CASRAGGRTEAFF. The CDR3 bases are TGTGCCAGTAGAGCTGGGGGACGTACTGAAGCTTTCTTT. The full variable domain, its missing parts supplied by reference TRBV19 and TRBJ1-1, is DGGITQSPKYLFRKEGQNVTLSCEQNLNHDAMYWYRQDPGQGLRLIYYSQIVNDFQKGDIAEGYSVSREKKESFPLTVTSAQKNPTAFYLCASRAGGRTEAFFGQGTRLTVV.

As for this clone: A far more abundant clone sits one base away, making this likely a read error. Here the CDR3 reads CASSGQGAVTEAFF. As DNA, the CDR3 is TGTGCCAGCAGTGGACAGGGGGCGGTCACTGAAGCTTTCTTT. This chain joins TRBV2 and TRBJ1-1; 10 bases agree with TRBD1. The CDR3 runs to 14 residues. The ends lost 4 bases at V and 4 bases at J; junction bases unmatched: 3. Per germline, CDR1 SNHLY and CDR2 FYNNEI.

This clone has a single count. The chain carries TRBV2 and TRBJ2-2, with 11 bases that match TRBD1. Germline values: CDR1 SNHLY, CDR2 FYNNEI. CDR3 length equals 16 residues. The junction had 9 bases not matched to a gene; V was cut back by 5 bases and J by 7 bases. The CDR3 here is CASSIPGTGGGGELFF. In nucleotides, the CDR3 is TGTGCCAGCAGTATTCCCGGGACAGGGGGTGGCGGGGAGCTGTTTTTT.

The chain couples TRBV7-9 to TRBJ2-1; 9 bases are a match to TRBD1. Trimming at V came to 5 bases and at J to 8 bases, leaving 10 bases not matched to a gene. Germline V gives CDR1 SEHNR, CDR2 FQNEAQ (reference sequence). CDR3 size: 15 residues. The CDR3 sequence is CASSPPGQGNDEQFF. The CDR3 coding sequence is TGTGCCAGCAGCCCCCCGGGACAGGGTAACGATGAGCAGTTCTTC. Drawing the rest from reference TRBV7-9 and TRBJ2-1, the complete variable domain is DTGVSQNPRHKITKRGQNVTFRCDPISEHNRLYWYRQTLGQGPEFLTYFQNEAQLEKSRLLSDRFSAERPKGSFSTLEIQRTEQGDSAMYLCASSPPGQGNDEQFFGPGTRLTVL.

The rearrangement joins TRBV29-1 to TRBJ2-1, with D perhaps matching TRBD1 (6 bases). Trimming removed 5 bases at V and 4 bases at J, with 9 bases between. In germline, CDR1 is SQVTM, CDR2 ANQGSEA. CDR3 size: 12 residues. The CDR3 protein is CSVLQGYNEQFF. The CDR3 DNA reads TGCAGCGTTCTACAGGGATACAATGAGCAGTTCTTC.

The chain recombines TRBV29-1 with TRBJ2-3, with D perhaps matching TRBD1 (6 bases). The CDR3 runs 13 residues. Germline assignment: CDR1 SQVTM and CDR2 ANQGSEA. V was shortened by 4 bases and J by 5 bases, with 13 bases between the two germline ends. CDR3 sequence (DNA): TGCAGCGTTGGCAGGGGAAATAAAGATACGCAGTATTTT. This encodes CSVGRGNKDTQYF.

This clone was counted a single time. The V gene is TRBV5-4, the J gene TRBJ1-1; no firm D call. There are 13 residues in the CDR3. Germline CDR1 reads SGHNT; CDR2 reads YYREEE (reference sequence). V was cut by 0 bases and J by 1 base, with 4 bases left in between. The CDR3 region is CASSLDRNTEAFF. The CDR3 nucleotides are TGTGCCAGCAGCTTGGACAGGAACACTGAAGCTTTCTTT. Variable domain in full (rest from reference TRBV5-4 and TRBJ1-1): ETGVTQSPTHLIKTRGQQVTLRCSSQSGHNTVSWYQQALGQGPQFIFQYYREEENGRGNFPPRFSGLQFPNYSSELNVNALELDDSALYLCASSLDRNTEAFFGQGTRLTVV.

The chain is built from TRBV7-3 and TRBJ2-3, with 12 bases fitting TRBD2. This CDR3 is built from 15 residues. J lost 6 bases, V lost 4 bases, and 5 bases had no gene match. Germline CDR1 and CDR2: SGHTA and FQGTGA. The CDR3 DNA sequence: TGTGCCAGCAGCTCTAGCGGGGGGGCATTGGATACGCAGTATTTT. Protein sequence: CASSSSGGALDTQYF.

This clone was seen only a few times. The rearrangement joins TRBV5-1 to TRBJ1-1; the D is unclear. The CDR3 totals 13 residues. Germline V gene data show CDR1 as SGHRS and CDR2 as YFSETQ. V was shortened by 5 bases and J by 0 bases, with 8 bases between the two germline ends. CDR3 sequence (DNA): TGCGCCAGCAGGGCTTCCGTGAACACTGAAGCTTTCTTT. It codes for CASRASVNTEAFF.

The chain links TRBV18 to TRBJ1-2; D is ambiguous. Germline CDR1 and CDR2: KGHSH and LQKENI. Trimming pared 3 bases from V and 6 bases from J, leaving 11 bases between. This CDR3 has 13 amino acids. The CDR3 here is CASSPQGENGYTF. CDR3 nucleotides: TGTGCCAGCTCACCTCAAGGCGAGAATGGCTACACCTTC.

The gene calls are TRBV5-6 and TRBJ1-5, with 7 bases aligning to TRBD1. Germline V CDR1 and CDR2: SGHDT, YYEEEE. V dropped 6 bases and J dropped 7; count of bases not matched to a gene: 16. The CDR3 extends over 16 amino acids. CDR3 nucleotide sequence: TGTGCCAGCAACAAATTTCCAACAGGGGCGGTACAGCCCCAGCATTTT. Translation: CASNKFPTGAVQPQHF.